This TCR beta chain was sequenced during a study of T cell changes during pregnancy in multiple sclerosis. This clone is a singleton in its sample. Assay used: immunoSEQ multiplex PCR; TCRdb lists only in-frame clones, some missing. The sample shows 35,000 to 45,000 clones, 80% to 90% of them seen only once. This CDR3 is built from 15 residues. Germline lookup yields CDR1 MGHDK and CDR2 SYGVNS. The V and J ends lost 3 bases and 0 bases respectively, with 6 bases between them. V is TRBV25-1 and J is TRBJ2-6; perhaps TRBD1 as D (6 bases). This receptor was identified in a female donor with multiple sclerosis, enrolled in a pregnancy study. The material sequenced was CD4+ T cells from peripheral blood mononuclear cells, taken before pregnancy. CDR3 in amino acids: CASSDRGSGANVLTF. CDR3 nucleotides: TGTGCCAGCAGTGACAGGGGCTCTGGGGCCAACGTCCTGACTTTC.